This T cell receptor beta chain was documented in a study of T cell repertoires in cytomegalovirus infection. As for the study in general: CMV infection plus the matching HLA type was flagged by public TCR beta signatures. General observations from the study: HLA-C-restricted, CMV-specific TCR beta clonotypes were dominant ex vivo.

Note on this clonotype: No antigen is known for it.

V was cut by 4 bases and J by 2 bases, with 16 bases left in between. The CDR3 loop spans 15 amino acids. From germline, CDR1 is SQVTM and CDR2 ANQGSEA. TCRdb redid the calling of the reads with MiXCR, one entry per CDR3 protein. The data show approximately 100,000 distinct CDR3 sequences, around 22% seen once. The chain links TRBV29-1 to TRBJ2-3; D not resolved. The source is a human donor in good health (CMV status not recorded). Some clones in this sample may be carry-over from other donors' samples. Sequencing was performed on CD8+ T cells from PBMCs. The CDR3 region has the DNA TGCAGCGTTGTGGGTTCGAAAGGACCCACAGATACGCAGTATTTT. Translating gives CSVVGSKGPTDTQYF.